Detailed here is one T cell receptor (beta chain). The target antigen is unknown. The entry originates in a study of T-cell reconstitution after alpha-beta-depleted transplantation in children. TCRbeta library construction was performed incorporating unique molecular identifiers. TCRdb reprocessed the PCR reads via MiXCR and lists one record per CDR3 protein. The sample shows about a million distinct CDR3 sequences, about 29% of them seen only once. Notes on the study in general: Elevated TCRbeta diversity at day 60 was traced, in some patients, to surviving recipient T cells and thymic progenitors. Several hundred expanded graft clones reportedly gave rise to the alpha-beta T cells present about two months after transplant.

The length of the CDR3 is 17 residues. In germline, CDR1 is LGHDT, CDR2 YNNKEL (reference sequence). Trimming removed 1 base from V and 2 bases from J, with 18 bases in between. This clonotype originated in a boy younger than two who had a stem cell transplant for SCID, so the T cells may come from the graft donor. Source: PBMCs, mostly from graft donor cells, taken 360 days after TCRalphabeta/CD19-depleted stem cell transplant. This chain links TRBV3-1 with TRBJ2-7; D perhaps matches TRBD1 (7 bases). DNA of the CDR3: TGTGCCAGCAGCCAAGCGAAGGAGACAGGGAGGCCCTACGAGCAGTACTTC. It specifies CASSQAKETGRPYEQYF.